These 19 T cell receptor beta chains were all obtained from the same sample, sequenced in a study of shared clonotypes between healthy human individuals. In the naive CD8 group, cells lacked CD45RO and were positively selected for CCR7, so terminally differentiated effector memory CD45RA+ cells were left out. Method: immunoSEQ multiplex PCR; TCRdb's copy keeps in-frame clones and lacks some. The table shows approximately 2,200,000 clones, with 85% to 95% occurring only once. What was sequenced was naive CD8+ T cells from PBMCs. The receptors were gathered from a man younger than 35 in good health. Some clones in this sample may be carry-over from other donors' samples.

The rearrangement links TRBV5-6 to TRBJ1-1; 8 nucleotides match TRBD1. V trimming: 5 bases; J trimming: 7 bases; junction bases outside the gene matches: 4. The CDR3 runs 12 residues. CDR1 is SGHDT, CDR2 YYEEEE, per germline. Written as DNA, the CDR3 is TGTGCCAGCAGTTGGACAGGGTTTGAAGCTTTCTTT. It is translated as CASSWTGFEAFF.

The V call is TRBV7-9, the J call TRBJ2-2; no definite D call. This CDR3 region has 13 residues. Germline-derived CDR1 and CDR2 are SEHNR and FQNEAQ (reference sequence). Trimming stripped 2 bases from V and 1 base from J, with 2 bases between. The CDR3 region is CASSLWNTGELFF. CDR3 DNA: TGTGCCAGCAGCTTATGGAACACCGGGGAGCTGTTTTTT.

For the CDR3, the DNA is TGTGCCCGACAGACAGTCGGCGACGAGCAGTACTTC. This encodes CARQTVGDEQYF. V and J are TRBV21-1 and TRBJ2-7; the listed D gene, TRBD1, was not tested against the DNA. TRBV21-1 is a documented pseudogene. The CDR3 loop spans 12 amino acids.

V is TRBV27 and J is TRBJ2-1; 9 positions match TRBD2. Germline V lookup: CDR1 MNHEY, CDR2 SMNVEV (reference sequence). With 6 bases clipped from V and 8 bases from J, the junction kept 5 bases outside the gene matches. The CDR3 is 13 residues long. In nucleotides, the CDR3 is TGTGCCAGCAGGTTTAGCGGGAGCCATGAGCAGTTCTTC. This codes for CASRFSGSHEQFF.

The chain joins TRBV19 to TRBJ1-5; D is unclear. The V gene lost 2 bases and the J gene lost 5 bases, with 7 bases spanning the gap. Germline CDR1 and CDR2: LNHDA and SQIVND (reference sequence). The CDR3 contains 13 residues. CDR3 in DNA: TGTGCCAGTAGTATATATACAGATCAGCCCCAGCATTTT. Encoded protein: CASSIYTDQPQHF.

This chain links TRBV11-2 with TRBJ2-2; 7 positions match TRBD1. CDR3 size: 15 residues. The germline CDR1 and CDR2 sequences are SGHAT and FQNNGV. With 5 bases clipped from V and 6 bases from J, the junction kept 9 bases outside the gene matches. The CDR3 sequence: CASSKTGLVAGELFF. CDR3 sequence (DNA): TGTGCCAGCAGCAAGACAGGGCTAGTCGCCGGGGAGCTGTTTTTT.

The chain joins TRBV30 to TRBJ1-2; TRBD1 might be the D (6 bases). Germline loops: CDR1 GTSNPN, CDR2 SVGIG (reference sequence). The CDR3 loop spans 16 amino acids. V lost 1 base and J lost 6, with 21 bases in between. The CDR3 sequence: CAWSDQTGSLSDGYTF. In DNA form, the CDR3 reads TGTGCCTGGAGTGACCAGACAGGAAGCCTCTCGGATGGCTACACCTTC. The full variable domain, completed using reference TRBV30 and TRBJ1-2, is SQTIHQWPATLVQPVGSPLSLECTVEGTSNPNLYWYRQAAGRGLQLLFYSVGIGQISSEVPQNLSASRPQDRQFILSSKKLLLSDSGFYLCAWSDQTGSLSDGYTFGSGTRLTVV.

The V and J genes are TRBV11-2 and TRBJ2-1, with 12 bases aligning to TRBD2. The V and J ends lost 4 bases and 2 bases, in that order; junction bases with no gene match: 9. Germline V lookup: CDR1 SGHAT, CDR2 FQNNGV. The CDR3 covers 18 residues. This CDR3 reads CASSWMGLAGSAYNEQFF. CDR3 in DNA: TGTGCCAGCAGCTGGATGGGACTAGCGGGTTCAGCCTACAATGAGCAGTTCTTC.

This clone is a singleton in its sample. The chain is built from TRBV6-5 and TRBJ2-7, with a tentative D call TRBD1 (5 bases). The CDR3 is 14 residues long. Germline lookup yields CDR1 MNHEY and CDR2 SVGAGI. The ends were cut back, 4 bases at V and 4 bases at J, with 14 bases in the middle. The CDR3 DNA sequence: TGTGCCAGCAGTTTCTACCCAGGGTTTTACGAGCAGTACTTC. It is translated as CASSFYPGFYEQYF.

This sequence joins TRBV27 and TRBJ1-2; D may be TRBD1 (6 bases). The CDR3 totals 16 residues. The germline V gene has CDR1 MNHEY and CDR2 SMNVEV (reference sequence). Trimming shortened V by 5 bases and J by 6 bases, and 22 bases separated the two germline ends. In DNA, the CDR3 is TGTGCCAGCAGTCCGAACTCGGGACACCGAAACGATGGCTACACCTTC. Protein: CASSPNSGHRNDGYTF.

The chain employs TRBV7-9 and TRBJ2-2, with 7 bases aligning to TRBD1. Germline V lookup: CDR1 SEHNR, CDR2 FQNEAQ (reference sequence). This CDR3 contains 19 residues. V shed 2 bases and J 2 bases; nucleotides not matched to a gene: 14. The CDR3 loop is CASSLRTGQVGPNTGELFF. The CDR3 DNA sequence: TGTGCCAGCAGCTTAAGGACCGGACAGGTCGGGCCTAACACCGGGGAGCTGTTTTTT.

The rearrangement uses TRBV6-1 and TRBJ2-1; D may be TRBD2 (6 bases). With 2 bases removed from V and 9 bases from J, the gap between germline ends came to 17 bases. Germline V gene sequence: CDR1 MNHNS, CDR2 SASEGT. The CDR3 consists of 15 residues. DNA for the CDR3: TGTGCCAGCAGTGAATGGCGCGGGGTAGCCCCTGAGCAGTTCTTC. Encoded protein: CASSEWRGVAPEQFF.

This clone has only a few counts. Other nucleotide sequences from this sample produce the same CDR3. The chain links TRBV7-9 to TRBJ2-5; TRBD1 aligns across 7 bases. The ends lost 5 bases at V and 3 bases at J; junction bases unmatched: 3. This CDR3 is built from 13 residues. CDR1 and CDR2 from the germline V gene are SEHNR and FQNEAQ (reference sequence). The CDR3 reads CASSPGTEETQYF. The CDR3 DNA follows: TGTGCCAGCAGCCCGGGGACAGAAGAGACCCAGTACTTC.

The CDR3 here is CASSSPLDSPTNEKLFF. As DNA, the CDR3 is TGTGCCAGCAGTTCCCCCCTAGACAGCCCAACTAATGAAAAACTGTTTTTT. The rearrangement uses TRBV28 and TRBJ1-4; possibly TRBD1 for D (5 bases). The CDR3 is 17 amino acids. V was pared by 4 bases and J by 0 bases, with 15 bases between. CDR1 MDHEN and CDR2 SYDVKM come from the germline V gene. Drawing the rest from reference TRBV28 and TRBJ1-4, the complete variable domain is DVKVTQSSRYLVKRTGEKVFLECVQDMDHENMFWYRQDPGLGLRLIYFSYDVKMKEKGDIPEGYSVSREKKERFSLILESASTNQTSMYLCASSSPLDSPTNEKLFFGSGTQLSVL.

Written as DNA, the CDR3 is TGTGCCATCAGTGAAGATAGCGGATCCTACAATGAGCAGTTCTTC. Translation gives CAISEDSGSYNEQFF. The chain joins TRBV10-3 to TRBJ2-1; D is possibly TRBD2 (6 bases). The V end was cut by 3 bases, the J end by 1 base, with 10 bases between. The CDR3 covers 15 residues. Per germline, CDR1 ENHRY and CDR2 SYGVKD.

In the case of this clone: The same CDR3 arises from other DNA sequences in this sample as well. V and J are TRBV27 and TRBJ2-7; D unclear. The V gene lost 5 bases and the J gene lost 0 bases, with 5 bases spanning the gap. CDR3 length: 12 amino acids. Germline V gene sequence: CDR1 MNHEY, CDR2 SMNVEV (reference sequence). As DNA, the CDR3 is TGTGCCAGCAGTGGTGACTCCTACGAGCAGTACTTC. Its protein is CASSGDSYEQYF.

This chain's CDR3 is CASSLAPSFSYEQYF. CDR3 DNA sequence: TGTGCCAGCAGCTTAGCGCCCAGCTTTTCCTACGAGCAGTACTTC. This chain uses TRBV7-9 with TRBJ2-7; D gene uncertain. This CDR3 is 15 amino acids long. Trimming removed 0 bases at V and 1 base at J, with 10 bases between. From germline, CDR1 is SEHNR and CDR2 FQNEAQ (reference sequence).

Remarks on this clone: A read error may produce the germline difference seen at one junction end. The rearrangement joins TRBV11-1 to TRBJ2-7; D gene unclear. Germline CDR1 reads SGHAT; CDR2 reads FQDESV (reference sequence). The CDR3 spans 14 residues. In DNA form, the CDR3 reads TGCGCCAGCAGCCAAGATATCACCTCCTACGAGCAGTACTTC. It specifies CASSQDITSYEQYF.

The gene calls are TRBV2 and TRBJ2-2; D may be TRBD2 (6 bases). In germline, CDR1 is SNHLY, CDR2 FYNNEI. CDR3 size: 16 residues. V lost 6 bases and J lost 0, with 14 bases in between. CDR3 residues: CASSTTGESNTGELFF. CDR3 sequence (DNA): TGTGCCAGCAGCACTACGGGGGAGTCGAACACCGGGGAGCTGTTTTTT.